This record looks at one T cell receptor (beta chain) sequence and its context. Both 60 Vbeta primers and 13 Jbeta primers went into the PCR. Only in-frame clones appear in the TCRdb table, and some are missing; sequencing was by immunoSEQ multiplex PCR. The table shows fewer than 90,000 clones, with around four fifths occurring only once. The sample originates from a study of cytomegalovirus exposure and HLA in healthy donors. CDR3 length: 14 residues. Germline loops: CDR1 SEHNR, CDR2 FQNEAQ (reference sequence). Trimming cost V 4 bases and J 7 bases, with 17 bases left between them. The chain employs TRBV7-9 and TRBJ2-7; D is possibly TRBD2 (6 bases). The sequence derives from a male donor in good health and CMV-seropositive. Specimen: PBMCs. The CDR3 protein is CASSSAGEVVEQYF. The CDR3 DNA reads TGTGCCAGCAGCTCAGCCGGGGAGGTCGTGGAGCAGTACTTC.